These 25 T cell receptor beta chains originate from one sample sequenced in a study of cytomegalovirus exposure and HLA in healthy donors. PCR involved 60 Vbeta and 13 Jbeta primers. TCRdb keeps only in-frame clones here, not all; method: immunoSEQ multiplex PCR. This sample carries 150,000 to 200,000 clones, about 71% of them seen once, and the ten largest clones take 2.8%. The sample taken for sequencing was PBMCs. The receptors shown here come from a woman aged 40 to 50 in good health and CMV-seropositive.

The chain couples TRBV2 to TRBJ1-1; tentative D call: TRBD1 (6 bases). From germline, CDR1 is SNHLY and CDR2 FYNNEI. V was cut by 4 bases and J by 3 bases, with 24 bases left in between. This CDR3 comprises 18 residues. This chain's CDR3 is CASSGGMGAFFGDTEAFF. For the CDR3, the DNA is TGTGCCAGCAGTGGAGGAATGGGGGCGTTTTTCGGGGACACTGAAGCTTTCTTT.

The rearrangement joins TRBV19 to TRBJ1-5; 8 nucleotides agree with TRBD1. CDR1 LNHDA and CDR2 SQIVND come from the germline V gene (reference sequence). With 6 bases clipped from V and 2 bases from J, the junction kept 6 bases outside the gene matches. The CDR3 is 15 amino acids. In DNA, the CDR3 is TGTGCCAGTAGGCCGGGACAGGATGGCAATCAGCCCCAGCATTTT. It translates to CASRPGQDGNQPQHF.

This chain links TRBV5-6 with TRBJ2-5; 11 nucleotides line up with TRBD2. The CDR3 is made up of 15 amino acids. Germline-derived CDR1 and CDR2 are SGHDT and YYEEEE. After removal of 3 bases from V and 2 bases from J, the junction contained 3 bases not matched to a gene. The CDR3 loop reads CASSSGLAAQETQYF. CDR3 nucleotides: TGTGCCAGCAGCTCGGGACTAGCGGCTCAAGAGACCCAGTACTTC.

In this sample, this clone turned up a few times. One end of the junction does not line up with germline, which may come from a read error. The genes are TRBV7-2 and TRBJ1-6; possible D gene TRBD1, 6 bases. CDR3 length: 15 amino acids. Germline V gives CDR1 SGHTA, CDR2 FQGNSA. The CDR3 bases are TGTGCCAGCAGCCCCCATCTACAGGGAGTTTCACCCCTCAACTTT. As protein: CASSPHLQGVSPLNF.

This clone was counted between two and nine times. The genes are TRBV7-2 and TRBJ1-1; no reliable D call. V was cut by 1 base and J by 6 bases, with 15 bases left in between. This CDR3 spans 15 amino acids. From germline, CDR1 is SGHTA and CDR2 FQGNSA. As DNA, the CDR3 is TGTGCCAGCAGCTTAGAGGGCGGGAAATGGTCTGAAGCTTTCTTT. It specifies CASSLEGGKWSEAFF. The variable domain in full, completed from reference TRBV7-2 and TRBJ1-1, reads GAGVSQSPSNKVTEKGKDVELRCDPISGHTALYWYRQSLGQGLEFLIYFQGNSAPDKSGLPSDRFSAERTGGSVSTLTIQRTQQEDSAVYLCASSLEGGKWSEAFFGQGTRLTVV.

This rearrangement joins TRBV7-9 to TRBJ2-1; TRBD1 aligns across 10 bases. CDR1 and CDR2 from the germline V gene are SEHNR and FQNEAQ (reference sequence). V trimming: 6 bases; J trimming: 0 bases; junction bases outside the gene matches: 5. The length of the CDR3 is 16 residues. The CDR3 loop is CASRNRTGGSYNEQFF. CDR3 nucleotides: TGTGCCAGCAGGAACAGGACAGGGGGCTCCTACAATGAGCAGTTCTTC.

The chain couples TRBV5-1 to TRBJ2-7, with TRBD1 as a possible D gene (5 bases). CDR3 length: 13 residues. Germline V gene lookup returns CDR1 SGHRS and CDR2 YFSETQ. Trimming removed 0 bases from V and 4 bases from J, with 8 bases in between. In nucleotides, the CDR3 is TGCGCCAGCAGCTTGGGAAAGGGGTACGAGCAGTACTTC. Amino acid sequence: CASSLGKGYEQYF. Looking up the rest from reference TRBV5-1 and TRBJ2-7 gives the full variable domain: KAGVTQTPRYLIKTRGQQVTLSCSPISGHRSVSWYQQTPGQGLQFLFEYFSETQRNKGNFPGRFSGRQFSNSRSEMNVSTLELGDSALYLCASSLGKGYEQYFGPGTRLTVT.

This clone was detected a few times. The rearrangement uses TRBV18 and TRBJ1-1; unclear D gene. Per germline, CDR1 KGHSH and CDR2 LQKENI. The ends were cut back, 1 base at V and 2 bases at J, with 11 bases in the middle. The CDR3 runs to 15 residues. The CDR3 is CASSPRITFNTEAFF. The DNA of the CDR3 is TGTGCCAGCTCACCACGTATTACATTTAACACTGAAGCTTTCTTT.

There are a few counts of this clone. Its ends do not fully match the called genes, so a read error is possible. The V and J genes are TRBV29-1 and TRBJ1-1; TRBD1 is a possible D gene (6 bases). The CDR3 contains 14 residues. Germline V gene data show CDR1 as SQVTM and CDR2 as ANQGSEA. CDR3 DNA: TGCAGCGTTGGATCAGGGGCAGGGAACCCTGAAGCTTTCTTT. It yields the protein CSVGSGAGNPEAFF.

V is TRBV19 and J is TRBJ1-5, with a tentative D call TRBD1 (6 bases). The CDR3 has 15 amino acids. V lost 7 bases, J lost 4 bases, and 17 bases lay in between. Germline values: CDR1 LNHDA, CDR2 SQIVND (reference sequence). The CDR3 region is CASTWLAGANQPQHF. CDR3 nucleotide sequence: TGTGCCAGTACCTGGTTGGCAGGGGCTAATCAGCCCCAGCATTTT.

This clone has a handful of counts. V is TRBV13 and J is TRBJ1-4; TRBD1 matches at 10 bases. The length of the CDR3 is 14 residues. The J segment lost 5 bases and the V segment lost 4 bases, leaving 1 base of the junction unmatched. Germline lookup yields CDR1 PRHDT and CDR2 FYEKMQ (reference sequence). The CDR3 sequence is CASSWTGGNEKLFF. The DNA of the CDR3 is TGTGCCAGCAGCTGGACAGGGGGGAATGAAAAACTGTTTTTT.

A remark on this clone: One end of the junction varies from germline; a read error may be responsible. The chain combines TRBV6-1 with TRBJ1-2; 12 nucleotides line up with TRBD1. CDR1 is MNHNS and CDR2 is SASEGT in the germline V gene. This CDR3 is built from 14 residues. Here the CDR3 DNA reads TGTGCCAGCGGGGACAGGGGGCGCGGCTATGGCTACCCCTTC. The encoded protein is CASGDRGRGYGYPF.

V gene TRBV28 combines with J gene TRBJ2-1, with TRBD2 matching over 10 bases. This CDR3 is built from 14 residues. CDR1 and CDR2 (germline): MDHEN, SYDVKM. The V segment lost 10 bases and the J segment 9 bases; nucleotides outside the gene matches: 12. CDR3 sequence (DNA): TGTGCCACCTTACCTAGCGGGAGAGTCACTGAGCAGTTCTTC. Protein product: CATLPSGRVTEQFF.

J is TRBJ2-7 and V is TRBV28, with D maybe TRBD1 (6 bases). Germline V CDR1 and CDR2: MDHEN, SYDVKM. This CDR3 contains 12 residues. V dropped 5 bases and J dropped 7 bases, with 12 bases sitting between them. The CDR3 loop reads CASSPGGLEQYF. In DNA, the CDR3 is TGTGCCAGCAGTCCTGGGGGCCTGGAGCAGTACTTC. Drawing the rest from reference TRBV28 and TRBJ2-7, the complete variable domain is DVKVTQSSRYLVKRTGEKVFLECVQDMDHENMFWYRQDPGLGLRLIYFSYDVKMKEKGDIPEGYSVSREKKERFSLILESASTNQTSMYLCASSPGGLEQYFGPGTRLTVT.

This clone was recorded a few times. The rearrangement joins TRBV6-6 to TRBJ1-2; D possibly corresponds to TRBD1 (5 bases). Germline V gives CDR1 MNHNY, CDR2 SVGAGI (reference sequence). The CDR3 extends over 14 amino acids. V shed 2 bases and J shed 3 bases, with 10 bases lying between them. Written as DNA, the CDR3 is TGTGCCAGCAGTTACGGCAGGGAAGACTATGGCTACACCTTC. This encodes CASSYGREDYGYTF.

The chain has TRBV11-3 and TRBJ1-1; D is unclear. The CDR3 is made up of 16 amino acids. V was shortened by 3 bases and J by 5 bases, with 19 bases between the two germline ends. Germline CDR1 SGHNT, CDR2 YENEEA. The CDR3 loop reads CASSFVHGVERTEAFF. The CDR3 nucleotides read TGTGCCAGCAGCTTCGTCCACGGAGTCGAGAGGACTGAAGCTTTCTTT.

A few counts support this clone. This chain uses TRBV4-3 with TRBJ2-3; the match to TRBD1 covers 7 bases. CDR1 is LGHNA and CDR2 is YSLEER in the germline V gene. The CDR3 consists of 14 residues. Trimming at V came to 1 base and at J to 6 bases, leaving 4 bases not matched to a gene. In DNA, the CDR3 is TGCGCCAGCAGCCAAGGAGGGGGCCAGGATACGCAGTATTTT. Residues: CASSQGGGQDTQYF.

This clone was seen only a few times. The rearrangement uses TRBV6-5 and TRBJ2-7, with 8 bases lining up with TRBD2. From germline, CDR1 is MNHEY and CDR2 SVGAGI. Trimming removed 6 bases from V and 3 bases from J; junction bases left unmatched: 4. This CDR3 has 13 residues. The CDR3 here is CASRTSDVYEQYF. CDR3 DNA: TGTGCCAGCAGGACTAGCGACGTCTACGAGCAGTACTTC.

CDR3 region: CASSEPWTRTNQPQHF. The CDR3 coding sequence is TGTGCCAGCAGTGAACCGTGGACAAGAACGAATCAGCCCCAGCATTTT. V and J are TRBV2 and TRBJ1-5, with D possibly being TRBD1 (5 bases). Germline lookup yields CDR1 SNHLY and CDR2 FYNNEI. The V and J ends lost 2 bases and 4 bases respectively, with 15 bases between them. CDR3 size: 16 residues.

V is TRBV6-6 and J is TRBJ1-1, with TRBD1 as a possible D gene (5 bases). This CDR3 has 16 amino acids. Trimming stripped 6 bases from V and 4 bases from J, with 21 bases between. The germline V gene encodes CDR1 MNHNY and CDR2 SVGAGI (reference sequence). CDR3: CASRLKAGTMSTEAFF. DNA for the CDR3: TGTGCCAGCAGATTAAAGGCAGGGACTATGAGCACTGAAGCTTTCTTT.

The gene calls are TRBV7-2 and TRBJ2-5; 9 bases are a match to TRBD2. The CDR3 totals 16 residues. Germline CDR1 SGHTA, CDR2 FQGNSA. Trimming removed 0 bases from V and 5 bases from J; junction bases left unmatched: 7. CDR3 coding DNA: TGTGCCAGCAGCTTAGCGGCCCTAGCGGGGTCTGAGACCCAGTACTTC. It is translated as CASSLAALAGSETQYF.

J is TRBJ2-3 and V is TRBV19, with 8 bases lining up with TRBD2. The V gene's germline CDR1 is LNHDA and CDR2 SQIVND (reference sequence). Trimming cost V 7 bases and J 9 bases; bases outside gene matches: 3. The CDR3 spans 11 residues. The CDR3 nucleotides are TGTGCCAGTACGGGGGGGGGAACGCAGTATTTT. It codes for CASTGGGTQYF.

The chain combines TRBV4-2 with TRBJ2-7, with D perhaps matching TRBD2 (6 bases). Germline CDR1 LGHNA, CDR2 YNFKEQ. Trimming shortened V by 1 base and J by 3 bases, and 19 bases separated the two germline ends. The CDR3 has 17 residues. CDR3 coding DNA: TGTGCCAGCAGCCAAGGGTTGGGAGCGGGCTCACACTACGAGCAGTACTTC. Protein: CASSQGLGAGSHYEQYF.

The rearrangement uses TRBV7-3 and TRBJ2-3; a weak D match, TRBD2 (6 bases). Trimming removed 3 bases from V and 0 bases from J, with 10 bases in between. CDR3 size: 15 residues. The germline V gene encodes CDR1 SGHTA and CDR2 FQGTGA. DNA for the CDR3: TGTGCCAGCAGCTTTGGAGGGATTAGCACAGATACGCAGTATTTT. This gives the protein CASSFGGISTDTQYF.

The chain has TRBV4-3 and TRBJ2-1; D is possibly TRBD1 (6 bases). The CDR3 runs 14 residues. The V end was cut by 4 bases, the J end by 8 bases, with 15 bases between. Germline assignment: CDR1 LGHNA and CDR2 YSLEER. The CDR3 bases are TGCGCCAGCAGCCCCCGCTTGGGGGCTGATGAGCAGTTCTTC. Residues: CASSPRLGADEQFF.